Following are 24 T cell receptor beta chains from one sample sequenced in a study of cytomegalovirus exposure and HLA in healthy donors. The primer mix had 60 Vbeta and 13 Jbeta primers. Some clones are missing from TCRdb's copy, which holds only in-frame ones; the method was immunoSEQ multiplex PCR. This table holds around 140,000 clones, roughly three quarters found once. Input material: PBMCs. The receptors originated from a male donor in good health and CMV-seronegative.

A single count supports this clone. The V call is TRBV5-8, the J call TRBJ2-7; 8 bases fit TRBD1. Germline CDR1 and CDR2: SGHTS and YDEGEE. The CDR3 consists of 14 residues. Trimming took 3 bases from V and 6 from J; bases not matched to a gene: 8. CDR3 coding DNA: TGTGCCAGCAGCTCTCGGACAGGGTCGGTCGAGCAGTACTTC. Amino acid sequence: CASSSRTGSVEQYF. The full variable domain, completed using reference TRBV5-8 and TRBJ2-7, is EAGVTQSPTHLIKTRGQQATLRCSPISGHTSVYWYQQALGLGLQFLLWYDEGEERNRGNFPPRFSGRQFPNYSSELNVNALELEDSALYLCASSSRTGSVEQYFGPGTRLTVT.

A few counts support this clone. J is TRBJ1-1 and V is TRBV29-1; TRBD1 is a possible D gene (5 bases). In germline, CDR1 is SQVTM, CDR2 ANQGSEA. The CDR3 is 14 residues long. V was trimmed by 4 bases and J by 5 bases, leaving 17 bases between them. CDR3 sequence reads: CSVGGSDGGTEAFF. Written as DNA, the CDR3 is TGCAGCGTTGGGGGATCCGACGGGGGGACTGAAGCTTTCTTT.

In DNA, the CDR3 is TGTGCCAGCAGCACCCCAGGGGGCGCCTTGGAGACCCAGTACTTC. This sequence encodes CASSTPGGALETQYF. The J gene is TRBJ2-5, the V gene TRBV21-1; the DNA was not compared with TRBD1, the D call given in the table. TRBV21-1 is classified as a pseudogene. The CDR3 is 15 residues long.

The CDR3 nucleotides read TGTGCCTGGAGTGTTTTGCGGAACACTGAAGCTTTCTTT. This encodes CAWSVLRNTEAFF. The rearrangement uses TRBV30 and TRBJ1-1; D is undetermined. This CDR3 region has 13 residues. V gave up 0 bases and J gave up 1 base, with 6 bases separating them. The V gene's germline CDR1 is GTSNPN and CDR2 SVGIG (reference sequence).

V usage is TRBV12-2 and J usage is TRBJ2-5; the table calls TRBD1, which could not be checked here. TRBV12-2 is shown as a pseudogene. CDR3 size: 20 residues. CDR3 coding DNA: TGTGCAAGTCGCTTTCGGTACCGACAGGGGGCTCCCTGGGGTAAAGAGACCCAGTACTTC. Residues: CASRFRYRQGAPWGKETQYF.

The genes are TRBV4-1 and TRBJ2-1, with TRBD2 matching 13 bases. After removal of 3 bases from V and 4 bases from J, the junction contained 12 bases not matched to a gene. The length of the CDR3 is 19 residues. Germline CDR1 is MGHRA and CDR2 is YSYEKL. The CDR3: CASSHRGETSGGTYNEQFF. CDR3 nucleotide sequence: TGCGCCAGCAGCCACAGGGGGGAGACTAGCGGGGGGACATACAATGAGCAGTTCTTC.

The CDR3 loop reads CASSLMTGGTDTQYF. The CDR3 DNA follows: TGTGCCAGCAGTTTAATGACGGGAGGCACAGATACGCAGTATTTT. This chain uses TRBV27 with TRBJ2-3; maybe TRBD2 (6 bases). The CDR3 covers 15 residues. Looked up from germline, CDR1 is MNHEY and CDR2 is SMNVEV (reference sequence). The germline V and J ends were trimmed by 2 bases and 1 base, with 10 bases remaining between them.

The genes are TRBV5-6 and TRBJ2-7; 11 nucleotides match TRBD2. V was pared by 4 bases and J by 7 bases, with 10 bases of the junction left unmatched. Germline-derived CDR1 and CDR2 are SGHDT and YYEEEE. This CDR3 has 15 residues. The CDR3 protein is CASSTGLAGRREQYF. Written as DNA, the CDR3 is TGTGCCAGCAGCACCGGACTAGCGGGTCGCAGGGAGCAGTACTTC.

This clone appeared once. V and J are TRBV10-3 and TRBJ1-3; tentative D call: TRBD1 (5 bases). Germline CDR1 and CDR2: ENHRY and SYGVKD. Trimming left V 0 bases short and J 2 bases short, with 8 bases between. The CDR3 totals 15 residues. CDR3 in amino acids: CAISESGAAGNTIYF. The CDR3, as DNA: TGTGCCATCAGTGAGTCTGGGGCAGCTGGAAACACCATATATTTT.

The chain recombines TRBV27 with TRBJ2-7, with a possible D match to TRBD1 (5 bases). Trimming shortened V by 2 bases and J by 4 bases, and 12 bases separated the two germline ends. Germline CDR1 and CDR2: MNHEY and SMNVEV (reference sequence). The CDR3 consists of 14 residues. In DNA form, the CDR3 reads TGTGCCAGCAGTTTAGCAGGGATTGGGTACGAGCAGTACTTC. This translates into CASSLAGIGYEQYF.

V and J are TRBV18 and TRBJ1-2; 10 bases agree with TRBD1. The CDR3 runs to 14 residues. The J segment lost 7 bases and the V segment lost 3 bases, leaving 5 bases of the junction unmatched. Germline V gives CDR1 KGHSH, CDR2 LQKENI. CDR3 sequence (DNA): TGTGCCAGCTCACCCGACAGGGGGCGAAGTGGCTACACCTTC. The encoded protein is CASSPDRGRSGYTF.

The CDR3 DNA sequence: TGCGCCAGCAGCCAAGACGGACAGGGCAGGAACGAGCAGTACTTC. It yields the protein CASSQDGQGRNEQYF. The chain couples TRBV4-1 to TRBJ2-7; 8 bases are a match to TRBD1. The CDR3 length is 15 residues. The germline V gene encodes CDR1 MGHRA and CDR2 YSYEKL. The trim removed 0 bases at V and 5 bases at J, leaving 6 bases unmatched.

The genes are TRBV10-2 and TRBJ1-2; 11 bases align to TRBD1. The CDR3 contains 18 residues. CDR1 is WSHSY and CDR2 is SAAADI in the germline V gene. V trimming: 4 bases; J trimming: 4 bases; junction bases outside the gene matches: 14. In DNA, the CDR3 is TGCGCCAGCAGTGGTACCGGGACAGGGGGGACAAGAGGCTATGGCTACACCTTC. Encoded protein: CASSGTGTGGTRGYGYTF.

The genes are TRBV7-8 and TRBJ1-5, with D hard to call. Germline V lookup: CDR1 SGHVS, CDR2 FQNEAQ. Trimming shortened V by 0 bases and J by 8 bases, and 8 bases separated the two germline ends. The CDR3 extends over 13 amino acids. The CDR3 is CASSLAAFEPQHF. The CDR3 bases are TGTGCCAGCAGCTTAGCGGCCTTCGAGCCCCAGCATTTT.

The chain joins TRBV7-2 to TRBJ2-7, with a possible D match to TRBD1 (5 bases). Germline assignment: CDR1 SGHTA and CDR2 FQGNSA. The V end lost 5 bases, the J end lost 2 bases, and 13 bases lay between the germline ends. The CDR3 spans 14 residues. DNA of the CDR3: TGTGCCAGCAGCACACGGACACATACCTACGAGCAGTACTTC. It is translated as CASSTRTHTYEQYF.

This rearrangement joins TRBV5-6 to TRBJ2-5, with TRBD2 matching over 12 bases. CDR1 is SGHDT and CDR2 is YYEEEE in the germline V gene. Losses at the gene ends were 0 bases for V and 7 bases for J; bases not matched to a gene: 7. The CDR3 has 16 amino acids. DNA for the CDR3: TGTGCCAGCAGCTTGGGACTAGCGGGGGCCTCCGGGACCCAGTACTTC. Translated: CASSLGLAGASGTQYF. Full variable domain (outside the CDR3, taken from reference TRBV5-6 and TRBJ2-5): DAGVTQSPTHLIKTRGQQVTLRCSPKSGHDTVSWYQQALGQGPQFIFQYYEEEERQRGNFPDRFSGHQFPNYSSELNVNALLLGDSALYLCASSLGLAGASGTQYFGPGTRLLVL.

This chain connects TRBV10-3 to TRBJ1-2; maybe TRBD1 (5 bases). This CDR3 has 15 amino acids. Trimming shortened V by 2 bases and J by 4 bases, and 14 bases separated the two germline ends. Germline CDR1 is ENHRY and CDR2 is SYGVKD. The CDR3 coding sequence is TGTGCCATCAGTGAGGGGGCAGATACCATCTATGGCTACACCTTC. Its translation is CAISEGADTIYGYTF.

The genes are TRBV2 and TRBJ2-1; 7 nucleotides match TRBD1. With 5 bases clipped from V and 4 bases from J, the junction kept 2 bases outside the gene matches. From germline, CDR1 is SNHLY and CDR2 FYNNEI. This CDR3 is 13 amino acids long. The CDR3 spells CASSWGQYNEQFF. In DNA, the CDR3 is TGTGCCAGCAGTTGGGGACAGTACAATGAGCAGTTCTTC.

CDR3 nucleotides: TGTGCCAGCAGCGTTTCTACAGCTAGCACAGATACGCAGTATTTT. It encodes CASSVSTASTDTQYF. This chain uses TRBV9 with TRBJ2-3; D is unclear. Looked up from germline, CDR1 is SGDLS and CDR2 is YYNGEE. This CDR3 is 15 amino acids long. Trimming took off 2 bases at V and 0 bases at J, with 10 bases between the two ends. Variable domain in full (rest from reference TRBV9 and TRBJ2-3): DSGVTQTPKHLITATGQRVTLRCSPRSGDLSVYWYQQSLDQGLQFLIQYYNGEERAKGNILERFSAQQFPDLHSELNLSSLELGDSALYFCASSVSTASTDTQYFGPGTRLTVL.

With respect to this clone: The CDR3 does not close with the conserved phenylalanine or tryptophan, likely indicating a read error. The DNA is left out, because the CDR3 cannot be placed on it with certainty; the CDR3 is given as TCRdb lists it. CDR3 region: CASRSGQGGSLFQV. V is TRBV6-1 and J is TRBJ1-2; the D segment call TRBD1 is taken from the table without a DNA check. The CDR3 is 14 amino acids in total, end residues counted. Germline V lookup: CDR1 MNHNS, CDR2 SASEGT.

The chain employs TRBV19 and TRBJ1-5; 7 bases agree with TRBD1. The V gene's germline CDR1 is LNHDA and CDR2 SQIVND (reference sequence). The CDR3 is 13 residues long. V lost 8 bases, J lost 5 bases, and 6 bases stayed unmatched. As DNA, the CDR3 is TGTGCCAGTGGGACAGACTCCTATCAGCCCCAGCATTTT. Its protein product is CASGTDSYQPQHF.

V gene TRBV28 combines with J gene TRBJ1-3, with no clear D. The germline gives CDR1 MDHEN, CDR2 SYDVKM. The CDR3 has 15 residues. The V end lost 5 bases, the J end lost 4 bases, and 15 bases lay between the germline ends. The CDR3 DNA is TGTGCCAGCAGTCCCCACCGGGGAACCGGAAACACCATATATTTT. Translating gives CASSPHRGTGNTIYF.

This clone has just one count. The V call is TRBV30, the J call TRBJ1-2; 10 bases align to TRBD1. V lost 7 bases and J lost 7; bases outside the gene matches: 9. Germline CDR1 and CDR2: GTSNPN and SVGIG (reference sequence). The CDR3 consists of 13 residues. The CDR3 DNA reads TGTGCCTACCTGACAGGGGGCTTTGGTGGCTACACCTTC. This gives the protein CAYLTGGFGGYTF.

The CDR3 sequence: CSVGQGQNSPLHF. The CDR3 nucleotides are TGCAGCGTGGGCCAGGGACAGAATTCACCCCTCCACTTT. The chain combines TRBV29-1 with TRBJ1-6; 7 bases are shared with TRBD1. CDR1 and CDR2 (germline): SQVTM, ANQGSEA. The CDR3 extends over 13 amino acids. The V and J ends lost 6 bases and 7 bases, in that order; junction bases with no gene match: 6.